These 21 T cell receptor beta chains came from one sample sequenced in a study of identical twins. TCRdb re-analysed the 5' RACE reads in MiXCR, keeping a single row per CDR3 protein. The profile shows 690,000 or so distinct CDR3 sequences, 6% to 6.5% of them singletons. The sequencing input was naive T cells sorted from blood. These receptors were taken from a young man in good health.

In this sample, this clonotype turned up many times. CDR3 nucleotide sequence: TGTGCCACCAGGTCCTGGGACGGAACGCTCGAGCAGTACTTC. It encodes CATRSWDGTLEQYF. The J gene is TRBJ2-7, the V gene TRBV15; either TRBD1 or TRBD2 may supply D (5 bases each). Per the germline V gene, CDR1 is LNHNV and CDR2 is YYDKDF (reference sequence). There are 14 residues in the CDR3. V shed 6 bases and J shed 6 bases, with 18 bases lying between them.

This clonotype was counted a few times. The gene calls are TRBV7-2 and TRBJ2-7, with D possibly being TRBD2 (5 bases). With 4 bases removed from V and 2 bases from J, the gap between germline ends came to 15 bases. Germline V gives CDR1 SGHTA, CDR2 FQGNSA. The CDR3 has 15 amino acids. The CDR3 is CASSSERILTYEQYF. The CDR3 DNA is TGTGCCAGCAGCTCCGAGCGGATTCTTACCTACGAGCAGTACTTC.

This clonotype has at least ten counts. V gene TRBV20-1 combines with J gene TRBJ2-5, with 9 bases that match TRBD2. This CDR3 spans 13 amino acids. Trimming cost V 5 bases and J 5 bases; bases outside gene matches: 6. Germline CDR1 reads DFQATT; CDR2 reads SNEGSKA (reference sequence). The CDR3 reads CSASDLAGETQYF. CDR3 coding DNA: TGCAGTGCTTCGGACCTAGCGGGGGAGACCCAGTACTTC.

A few counts support this clonotype. V gene TRBV14 combines with J gene TRBJ2-1; D is unresolved. Germline lookup yields CDR1 SGHDN and CDR2 FVKESK. CDR3 length: 12 residues. Trimming pared 1 base from V and 10 bases from J, leaving 8 bases between. The CDR3 sequence is CASSQVEAEQFF. The CDR3, as DNA: TGTGCCAGCAGCCAAGTAGAGGCCGAGCAGTTCTTC.

The rearrangement joins TRBV12-3 or TRBV12-4 to TRBJ1-5, with D possibly matching TRBD1 (5 bases). The CDR3 spans 15 residues. Trimming cost V 3 bases and J 0 bases, with 9 bases left between them. In nucleotides, the CDR3 is TGTGCCAGCAGTTTCGGGGCTGATAGCAATCAGCCCCAGCATTTT. Its translation: CASSFGADSNQPQHF.

The chain recombines TRBV29-1 with TRBJ2-1; D may be TRBD1 (5 bases). This CDR3 contains 13 residues. Per the germline V gene, CDR1 is SQVTM and CDR2 is ANQGSEA. V was shortened by 7 bases and J by 0 bases, with 10 bases between the two germline ends. Here the CDR3 reads CSAGQLSYNEQFF. The CDR3 bases are TGCAGCGCCGGACAACTCTCCTACAATGAGCAGTTCTTC.

The genes are TRBV27 and TRBJ2-1; 10 nucleotides align to TRBD2. Trimming cost V 2 bases and J 2 bases; bases outside gene matches: 9. The CDR3 is 18 residues long. In germline, CDR1 is MNHEY, CDR2 SMNVEV (reference sequence). The CDR3 loop reads CASSLRGTSVPPYNEQFF. The CDR3, as DNA: TGTGCCAGCAGTTTAAGGGGGACTAGCGTGCCGCCCTACAATGAGCAGTTCTTC.

The V gene is TRBV20-1, the J gene TRBJ2-5, with 7 positions matching TRBD1. The CDR3 length is 15 residues. The J segment lost 5 bases and the V segment lost 0 bases, leaving 9 bases of the junction unmatched. CDR1 is DFQATT, CDR2 SNEGSKA, per germline (reference sequence). Here the CDR3 DNA reads TGCAGTGCTAGAGACAGACAGGGTGGAGGTGAGACCCAGTACTTC. Translation: CSARDRQGGGETQYF.

The sample holds many counts of this clonotype. The J gene is TRBJ2-7, the V gene TRBV7-6; no clear D. CDR3 size: 13 residues. The V gene's germline CDR1 is SGHVS and CDR2 FNYEAQ. The V end was cut by 1 base, the J end by 7 bases, with 11 bases between. DNA of the CDR3: TGTGCCAGCAGCTTAGACATATTGGGGGAGCAGTACGTC. It encodes CASSLDILGEQYV.

The chain couples TRBV6-2 or TRBV6-3 to TRBJ2-7; possible D gene TRBD1, 5 bases. Looked up from germline, CDR1 is MNHEY and CDR2 is SVGEGT. The CDR3 sequence is 12 residues long. V gave up 8 bases and J gave up 2 bases, with 10 bases separating them. The CDR3 here is CASQQGTYEQYV. The CDR3 DNA reads TGTGCCAGCCAGCAGGGTACCTACGAGCAGTACGTC.

This clonotype appeared many times. The chain is built from TRBV7-7 and TRBJ2-1; D is unresolved. Germline CDR1 SSHAT, CDR2 FNYEAQ (reference sequence). The CDR3 spans 13 residues. Deletions cut 1 base from V and 8 bases from J, with 9 bases between. As DNA, the CDR3 is TGTGCCAGCAGCTTAGGAGTAGGGTATGAGCAGTTCTTC. It specifies CASSLGVGYEQFF.

This clonotype was seen ten or more times. This chain links TRBV28 with TRBJ2-5; 8 bases map to TRBD1. This CDR3 has 15 residues. Losses at the gene ends were 6 bases for V and 6 bases for J; bases not matched to a gene: 12. Looked up from germline, CDR1 is MDHEN and CDR2 is SYDVKM. The CDR3 protein is CASSKDRGSGKTQYF. The CDR3 DNA sequence: TGTGCCAGCAGCAAAGACAGGGGTTCGGGGAAGACCCAGTACTTC.

This clonotype was found many times. The rearrangement links TRBV15 to TRBJ2-1; D may correspond to TRBD1 or TRBD2 (5 bases each). The CDR3 runs to 14 residues. V was trimmed by 0 bases and J by 6 bases, leaving 9 bases between them. Germline values: CDR1 LNHNV, CDR2 YYDKDF (reference sequence). The CDR3 nucleotides read TGTGCCACCAGCAGAGATCCGGGACCCAATGAGCAGTTCTTC. Translation gives CATSRDPGPNEQFF.

The table lists this clonotype with many counts. The chain joins TRBV2 to TRBJ1-2; D gene uncertain. The germline gives CDR1 SNHLY, CDR2 FYNNEI. Trimming removed 8 bases from V and 0 bases from J, with 10 bases in between. This CDR3 has 13 residues. CDR3 sequence (DNA): TGTGCCAGCTTTGACGGAGCTAACTATGGCTACACCTTC. Translation: CASFDGANYGYTF.

This clonotype was counted a few times. The chain has TRBV28 and TRBJ1-5, with D uncertain. The CDR3 runs 16 residues. V lost 2 bases, J lost 4 bases, and 15 bases lay in between. The germline gives CDR1 MDHEN, CDR2 SYDVKM. This CDR3 reads CASSLIGEWLNQPQHF. The CDR3 DNA reads as TGTGCCAGCAGTTTAATCGGGGAATGGCTAAATCAGCCCCAGCATTTT.

The sample holds a few counts of this clonotype. V usage is TRBV27 and J usage is TRBJ2-5; D might be TRBD1 or TRBD2, each matching 5 bases. The germline V gene encodes CDR1 MNHEY and CDR2 SMNVEV (reference sequence). V was pared by 3 bases and J by 2 bases, with 13 bases between. The length of the CDR3 is 15 residues. CDR3 in DNA: TGTGCCAGCAGTTTCGGAAAATGGGGGCAAGAGACCCAGTACTTC. Translated: CASSFGKWGQETQYF.

The table lists this clonotype with many counts. The J gene is TRBJ2-2, the V gene TRBV24-1; TRBD2 matches at 12 bases. Trimming removed 6 bases from V and 0 bases from J; junction bases left unmatched: 4. This CDR3 is 17 amino acids long. Germline assignment: CDR1 KGHDR and CDR2 SFDVKD. CDR3 region: CATSRLAGASNTGELFF. DNA for the CDR3: TGTGCCACCAGTAGACTAGCGGGAGCTTCGAACACCGGGGAGCTGTTTTTT.

The CDR3 reads CASSLSSGLSYNEQFF. The DNA of the CDR3 is TGCGCCAGCAGCTTGTCCAGCGGTCTCTCCTACAATGAGCAGTTCTTC. The J gene is TRBJ2-1, the V gene TRBV5-1; D might be TRBD2 (5 bases). The CDR3 is 16 residues long. The V end was cut by 1 base, the J end by 0 bases, with 11 bases between. CDR1 is SGHRS, CDR2 YFSETQ, per germline.

The rearrangement joins TRBV5-1 to TRBJ2-5; D may correspond to TRBD1 or TRBD2 (6 bases each). This CDR3 contains 17 residues. The germline V gene has CDR1 SGHRS and CDR2 YFSETQ. V lost 1 base and J 1 base, leaving 17 bases between the germline ends. The CDR3 nucleotides read TGCGCCAGCAGCTTGACATCGACAGGAGGGGGCCAAGAGACCCAGTACTTC. This sequence encodes CASSLTSTGGGQETQYF.

This clonotype has ten or more counts. The rearrangement links TRBV10-3 to TRBJ2-1; 12 bases fit TRBD2. In germline, CDR1 is ENHRY, CDR2 SYGVKD. The CDR3 contains 15 residues. V lost 9 bases to trimming and J lost 1 base; unmatched junction nucleotides: 4. This chain's CDR3 is CAIMTSGSSYNEQFF. In nucleotides, the CDR3 is TGTGCCATAATGACTAGCGGGAGTTCCTACAATGAGCAGTTCTTC.

This clonotype was seen a handful of times. The chain uses TRBV7-2 and TRBJ2-3; D uncertain. CDR1 is SGHTA and CDR2 is FQGNSA in the germline V gene. CDR3 size: 16 residues. Trimming shortened V by 5 bases and J by 0 bases, and 15 bases separated the two germline ends. DNA for the CDR3: TGTGCCAGCAGCCGGCGTCCTCCCCCTAGCACAGATACGCAGTATTTT. As protein: CASSRRPPPSTDTQYF.